This TCR beta chain was retrieved from a study of a mutant IDH1 vaccine in newly diagnosed glioma. The overall study: Treatment recipients were roughly 62% male and around 40% female, and their mean age was roughly 40 years. Earlier treatment was radiotherapy, temozolomide, or both, with most getting both.

As for time point: baseline, week 1 (first vaccination visit). This sample's treatment: pre-vaccination baseline after standard-of-care therapy. Each tumor in the donors was a new WHO grade 3 or 4 astrocytoma, IDH1-mutant and ATRX-lost. Germline CDR1 is GTSNPN and CDR2 is SVGIG (reference sequence). Trimming removed 1 base from V and 0 bases from J, with 13 bases in between. The CDR3 length is 16 residues. Repertoires were generated with immunoSEQ multiplex PCR, while TCRdb's copy carries only in-frame clones and drops some. The sample records 20,000 to 25,000 clones, 93% being singletons. About this clone: Its cognate antigen is unknown.

Study results and limitations: There seemed to be no relation between pseudoprogression and changes in top peripheral T cell clonotypes.

This sample comprised PBMCs, obtained from a glioma patient treated with radiotherapy, temozolomide or both. This sequence was found in a middle-aged man with glioma. The chain uses TRBV30 and TRBJ1-3, with D unresolved. The CDR3 region has the DNA TGTGCCTGGAGTGGAGGAGGAATTAGCTCTGGAAACACCATATATTTT. Amino acid sequence: CAWSGGGISSGNTIYF.